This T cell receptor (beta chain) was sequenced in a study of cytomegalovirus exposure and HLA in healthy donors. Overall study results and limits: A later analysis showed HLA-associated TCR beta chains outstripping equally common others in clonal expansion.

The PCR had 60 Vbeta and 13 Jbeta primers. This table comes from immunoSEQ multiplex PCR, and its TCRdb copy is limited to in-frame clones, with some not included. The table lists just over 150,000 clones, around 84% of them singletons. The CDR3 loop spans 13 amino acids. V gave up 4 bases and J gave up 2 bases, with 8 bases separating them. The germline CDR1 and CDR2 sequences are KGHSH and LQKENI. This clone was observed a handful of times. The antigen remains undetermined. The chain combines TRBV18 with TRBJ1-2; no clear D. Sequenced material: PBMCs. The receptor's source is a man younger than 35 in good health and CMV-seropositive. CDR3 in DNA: TGTGCCAGCTCACGCGACACAAACTATGGCTACACCTTC. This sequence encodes CASSRDTNYGYTF.